This T cell receptor (beta chain) was sequenced for a study of cytomegalovirus exposure and HLA in healthy donors. Study in general: A preliminary data release comprised 70 million to 95 million unique TCRs obtained from HLA-typed donors. Whole-study findings and limits: A later analysis showed HLA-associated TCR beta chains outstripping equally common others in clonal expansion. Presence/absence analyses supposed approximately even sequencing depth among donors. A missense variant in DCLRE1C was later tied to TCR beta V- and J-gene trimming.

Germline V gives CDR1 LGHNA, CDR2 YSLEER. This CDR3 is 16 amino acids long. V was pared by 1 base and J by 0 bases, with 10 bases between. 60 Vbeta and 13 Jbeta primers were used in PCR. Measured with immunoSEQ multiplex PCR; TCRdb has only the in-frame clones, and not every one. The data hold about 120,000 clones, with around 80% observed a single time. About this clone itself: Its antigen is not identified.

The TCR was taken from a woman aged 40 to 50 in good health and CMV-seropositive. The chain uses TRBV4-3 and TRBJ1-3; D may be TRBD1 (6 bases). Sequenced sample: PBMCs. CDR3 loop: CASSQGTAISGNTIYF. The DNA of the CDR3 is TGCGCCAGCAGCCAAGGGACAGCCATCTCTGGAAACACCATATATTTT.